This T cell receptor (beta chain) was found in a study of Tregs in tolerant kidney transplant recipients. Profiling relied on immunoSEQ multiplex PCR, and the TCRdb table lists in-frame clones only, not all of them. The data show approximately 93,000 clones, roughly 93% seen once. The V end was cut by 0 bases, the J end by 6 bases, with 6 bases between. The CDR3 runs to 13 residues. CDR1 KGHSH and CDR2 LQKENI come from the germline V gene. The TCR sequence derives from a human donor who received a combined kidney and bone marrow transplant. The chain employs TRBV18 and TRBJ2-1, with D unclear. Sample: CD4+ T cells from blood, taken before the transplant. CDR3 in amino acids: CASSPPASNEQFF. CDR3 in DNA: TGTGCCAGCTCACCACCGGCCAGCAATGAGCAGTTCTTC. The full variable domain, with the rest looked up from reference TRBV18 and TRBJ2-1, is NAGVMQNPRHLVRRRGQEARLRCSPMKGHSHVYWYRQLPEEGLKFMVYLQKENIIDESGMPKERFSAEFPKEGPSILRIQQVVRGDSAAYFCASSPPASNEQFFGPGTRLTVL.